This paragraph reports one T cell receptor (beta chain). TCRdb itself ran the 5' RACE reads through MiXCR, one entry per CDR3 protein. This sample yields about 520,000 distinct CDR3 sequences, of which less than 25% are seen a single time; around 0.9% belongs to the top ten. The data originate from a study of identical twins. The CDR3 contains 11 residues. Germline assignment: CDR1 MNHEY and CDR2 SVGAGI. V dropped 2 bases and J dropped 7 bases, with 5 bases sitting between them. These data were also filed under a second study, of T cells expressing NK-cell markers. That paper notes: It was sorted CD3+CD56+NKG2C+, CD3+CD56+NKG2C- and CD3+CD56-NKG2C+ T cells that supplied the TCR beta repertoires.

The V call is TRBV6-5, the J call TRBJ1-1, with D unresolved. The origin of this receptor is a young woman in good health. The specimen sequenced was CD4+ T cells sorted from blood. CDR3 sequence: CASSYRFEAFF. In DNA, the CDR3 is TGTGCCAGCAGTTACAGGTTTGAAGCTTTCTTT.